This T cell receptor (beta chain) comes out of a study of T cell responses to AZD1222 COVID-19 vaccine. The method was immunoSEQ multiplex PCR; TCRdb's version includes in-frame clones alone and lacks a portion of them. The table shows over 100,000 clones, with 65% to 90% occurring only once. The CDR3 extends over 14 amino acids. The ends were cut back, 6 bases at V and 6 bases at J, with 15 bases in the middle. In germline, CDR1 is KGHSH, CDR2 LQKENI. This chain links TRBV18 with TRBJ1-5; possible D gene TRBD1, 6 bases. This clonotype was sampled from an adult in good health. This sample comprised peripheral blood, obtained on day 0 of AZD1222 vaccination. Here the CDR3 DNA reads TGTGCCAGCTCGCCGACAGGAGGGAGTCAGCCCCAGCATTTT. Its translation: CASSPTGGSQPQHF.